Below, 6 T cell receptor beta chains from the same sample are listed, as sequenced in a study of blood T cell repertoires in COVID-19. The method was immunoSEQ multiplex PCR; TCRdb's version includes in-frame clones alone and lacks a portion of them. The sample yields over 120,000 clones, about 92% seen once. The sample consisted of peripheral blood. Receptor source: a human donor in a cohort sampled during active COVID-19.

In its sample, this clone was seen a few times. The rearrangement links TRBV11-2 to TRBJ1-6; 10 bases agree with TRBD1. The CDR3 runs to 14 residues. CDR1 is SGHAT, CDR2 FQNNGV, per germline. After removal of 4 bases from V and 10 bases from J, the junction contained 4 bases not matched to a gene. In nucleotides, the CDR3 is TGTGCCAGCAGCTGGACAGGGGGTATGTCACCCCTCCACTTT. It codes for CASSWTGGMSPLHF.

V and J are TRBV9 and TRBJ1-3; 8 nucleotides match TRBD1. CDR3 length: 16 amino acids. Trimming took 4 bases from V and 4 from J; bases not matched to a gene: 10. Germline CDR1 reads SGDLS; CDR2 reads YYNGEE. The DNA for the CDR3 is TGTGCCAGCAGCCCACCCGGGACAGGTGCAGGAAACACCATATATTTT. Its protein is CASSPPGTGAGNTIYF.

The gene calls are TRBV27 and TRBJ2-2; TRBD1 matches at 8 bases. The V gene end was trimmed by 6 bases and the J gene end by 7 bases; junction bases not matched to a gene: 10. There are 15 residues in the CDR3. Germline assignment: CDR1 MNHEY and CDR2 SMNVEV (reference sequence). The CDR3 DNA reads as TGTGCCAGCAGGGGGGGCAGGGGGCGGGGCGGGGAGCTGTTTTTT. Amino acid sequence: CASRGGRGRGGELFF.

This clone was seen only a few times. The V gene is TRBV7-9, the J gene TRBJ2-7; TRBD2 matches at 7 bases. CDR1 and CDR2 from the germline V gene are SEHNR and FQNEAQ (reference sequence). Trimming cost V 8 bases and J 0 bases; bases outside gene matches: 4. CDR3 length equals 13 residues. DNA of the CDR3: TGTGCCAGCTGGGGAGGGGACTCCTACGAGCAGTACTTC. Translated: CASWGGDSYEQYF.

This clone was counted a single time. This sequence joins TRBV9 and TRBJ1-2; perhaps TRBD1 as D (5 bases). The V gene's germline CDR1 is SGDLS and CDR2 YYNGEE. Trimming left V 4 bases short and J 3 bases short, with 13 bases between. The CDR3 spans 14 residues. DNA for the CDR3: TGTGCCAGCAGCCCCTCGGGGGGATACTATGGCTACACCTTC. Protein product: CASSPSGGYYGYTF.

V is TRBV4-1 and J is TRBJ1-5; 8 bases map to TRBD1. This CDR3 contains 16 residues. Germline V gene lookup returns CDR1 MGHRA and CDR2 YSYEKL. The junction had 6 bases not matched to a gene; V was cut back by 0 bases and J by 5 bases. CDR3 residues: CASSQDLFRGHQPQHF. The CDR3 nucleotides are TGCGCCAGCAGCCAAGATTTGTTCAGGGGGCATCAGCCCCAGCATTTT.